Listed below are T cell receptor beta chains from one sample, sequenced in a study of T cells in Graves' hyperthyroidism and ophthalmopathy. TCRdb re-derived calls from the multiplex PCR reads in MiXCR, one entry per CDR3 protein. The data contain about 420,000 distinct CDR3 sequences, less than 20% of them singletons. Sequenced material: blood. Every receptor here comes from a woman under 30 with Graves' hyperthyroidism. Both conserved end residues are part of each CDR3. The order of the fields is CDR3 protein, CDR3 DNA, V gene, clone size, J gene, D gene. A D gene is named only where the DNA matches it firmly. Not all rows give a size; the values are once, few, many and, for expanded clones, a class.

CASRHPGTAGNTIYF TGTGCCAGCAGGCACCCGGGGACAGCTGGAAACACCATATATTTT TRBV12-3/TRBV12-4 many TRBJ1-3 TRBD1
CAWSVPGNIYEQYF TGTGCCTGGAGTGTACCGGGAAACATCTACGAGCAGTACTTC TRBV30 many TRBJ2-7 .
CASTGTGRNQPQHF TGTGCCAGCACTGGGACAGGTCGCAATCAGCCCCAGCATTTT TRBV6-1 few TRBJ1-5 TRBD1
CASSVGQGWSTEAFF TGTGCCAGCAGCGTAGGACAGGGTTGGAGCACTGAAGCTTTCTTT TRBV9 . TRBJ1-1 TRBD1
CASSGRINYGYTF TGTGCCAGCAGTGGACGGATTAACTATGGCTACACCTTC TRBV27 many TRBJ1-2 .
CASSYSFRGGNQPQHF TGTGCCAGCAGTTACTCTTTCAGGGGAGGGAATCAGCCCCAGCATTTT TRBV6-6 . TRBJ1-5 .
CASSEGASGGETQYF TGTGCCAGCAGTGAAGGTGCTAGCGGGGGGGAGACCCAGTACTTC TRBV6-1 many TRBJ2-5 TRBD2
CASSHGRPVGNEQFF TGTGCCAGCAGTCACGGTCGCCCAGTTGGGAATGAGCAGTTCTTC TRBV27 many TRBJ2-1 .
CASSQLSGSYNEQFF TGTGCCAGCAGCCAGCTTAGCGGGAGCTACAATGAGCAGTTCTTC TRBV7-9 . TRBJ2-1 TRBD2
CAISEDRNYGYTF TGTGCCATCAGCGAGGACAGGAACTATGGCTACACCTTC TRBV10-3 few TRBJ1-2 TRBD1
CASSQDRGRGRDEQYF TGCGCCAGCAGCCAAGATCGTGGCAGGGGGCGCGACGAGCAGTACTTC TRBV4-1 . TRBJ2-7 TRBD1
CASSLPHGAQGLHEQYF TGTGCCAGCAGCTTACCCCATGGGGCACAGGGGCTGCACGAGCAGTACTTC TRBV11-2 . TRBJ2-7 TRBD1
CASSPGRERETQYF TGTGCCAGCAGCCCCGGGAGGGAGCGGGAGACCCAGTACTTC TRBV12-3/TRBV12-4 many TRBJ2-5 TRBD2
CASSQWQGKGYEQYF TGCGCCAGCAGCCAGTGGCAGGGGAAGGGCTACGAGCAGTACTTC TRBV4-1 . TRBJ2-7 .
CSASGGLAGGVRQFF TGCAGTGCTTCTGGGGGACTAGCGGGAGGCGTGCGGCAGTTCTTC TRBV20-1 . TRBJ2-1 TRBD2
CSVVPRQGMNTEAFF TGCAGCGTTGTACCCAGACAGGGGATGAACACTGAAGCTTTCTTT TRBV29-1 . TRBJ1-1 TRBD1
CASLEGANSYNEQFF TGCGCCAGCCTGGAAGGGGCCAACTCCTACAATGAGCAGTTCTTC TRBV5-1 many TRBJ2-1 .
CASSYGWPAYEQYF TGTGCCAGCAGTTATGGATGGCCTGCCTACGAGCAGTACTTC TRBV6-4 . TRBJ2-7 .
CASSPSAENSPLHF TGTGCCAGCAGTCCCTCGGCGGAGAATTCACCCCTCCACTTT TRBV12-3/TRBV12-4 . TRBJ1-6 .
CASSLGGDPSLAKNIQYF TGTGCCAGCAGTTTAGGAGGGGACCCCTCTCTAGCCAAAAACATTCAGTACTTC TRBV28 many TRBJ2-4 .
CATSDSRGQTKNIQYF TGTGCCACCTCCGACAGCAGGGGGCAGACCAAAAACATTCAGTACTTC TRBV24-1 many TRBJ2-4 TRBD1
CASSSPWTTEAFF TGTGCCAGCAGCTCGCCCTGGACCACTGAAGCTTTCTTT TRBV11-2 many TRBJ1-1 .
CASSPQLADTQYF TGTGCTAGCAGCCCTCAATTGGCTGATACGCAGTATTTT TRBV7-7 many TRBJ2-3 .
CASSFEPSGANVLTF TGTGCCAGCAGTTTTGAGCCCTCTGGGGCCAACGTCCTGACTTTC TRBV27 many TRBJ2-6 .
CASSLPAGATDTQYF TGTGCCAGCAGCTTGCCAGCGGGGGCGACAGATACGCAGTATTTT TRBV5-6 many TRBJ2-3 TRBD2
CASSPPGAVYGYTF TGTGCCAGCAGCCCTCCCGGGGCAGTCTATGGCTACACCTTC TRBV5-4 . TRBJ1-2 .
CASSPDRSGNQPQHF TGTGCCAGCAGCCCTGACAGGAGCGGCAATCAGCCCCAGCATTTT TRBV11-2 many TRBJ1-5 .
CASSSSGSGGNEQFF TGTGCCAGCAGCTCTAGCGGGAGTGGGGGCAATGAGCAGTTCTTC TRBV7-9 many TRBJ2-1 TRBD2
CSARPGAINEKLFF TGCAGTGCGCGCCCTGGGGCCATTAATGAAAAACTGTTTTTT TRBV20-1 many TRBJ1-4 .
CAWTNTGELFF TGTGCCTGGACGAACACCGGGGAGCTGTTTTTT TRBV30 many TRBJ2-2 .
CASSDPSGSYNEQFF TGTGCCAGCAGCGACCCTAGCGGGAGTTACAATGAGCAGTTCTTC TRBV9 . TRBJ2-1 TRBD2
CASSQFTEAFF TGTGCCAGCAGTCAATTCACTGAAGCTTTCTTT TRBV6-1 many TRBJ1-1 .
CASSGTSVHNEQFF TGTGCCAGCAGTGGGACTAGCGTTCACAATGAGCAGTTCTTC TRBV2 many TRBJ2-1 TRBD2
CASSQDFGGTPSTTNEKLFF TGTGCCAGCAGCCAAGATTTTGGGGGAACTCCATCTACAACTAATGAAAAACTGTTTTTT TRBV14 few TRBJ1-4 .
CASSSPTGTAFF TGTGCCAGCAGCTCCCCGACAGGGACGGCTTTCTTT TRBV7-2 many TRBJ1-1 TRBD1
CAGSSRGGQETQYF TGTGCCGGCAGCTCACGGGGGGGTCAAGAGACCCAGTACTTC TRBV7-2 . TRBJ2-5 TRBD2
CASSESVTSGANTGELFF TGTGCCAGCAGTGAATCTGTGACTAGCGGAGCAAACACCGGGGAGCTGTTTTTT TRBV25-1 . TRBJ2-2 TRBD2
CSARPSGRAAKNIQYF TGCAGTGCTCGTCCCAGCGGGAGGGCCGCCAAAAACATTCAGTACTTC TRBV20-1 many TRBJ2-4 TRBD2
CASSPNVPGTDTQYF TGTGCCAGCTCACCAAATGTGCCAGGCACAGATACGCAGTATTTT TRBV18 many TRBJ2-3 .
CASSLNPSSYNEQFF TGTGCCAGCAGCTTAAACCCTAGCTCCTACAATGAGCAGTTCTTC TRBV7-2 many TRBJ2-1 .
CASSETGASILQFF TGTGCCAGCAGTGAAACCGGGGCATCTATTCTGCAGTTCTTC TRBV2 many TRBJ2-1 .
CASSHVLSYEQYF TGTGCCAGCAGCCACGTACTCTCCTACGAGCAGTACTTC TRBV3-1 many TRBJ2-7 .
CASSLGPEETQYF TGTGCCAGCAGCTTAGGCCCGGAAGAGACCCAGTACTTC TRBV11-2 many TRBJ2-5 .
CASSLETGVSYEQYF TGTGCCAGCAGCTTAGAGACAGGTGTTTCCTACGAGCAGTACTTC TRBV11-3 . TRBJ2-7 .
CSASGPGLPYEQYF TGCAGTGCTAGTGGACCGGGACTACCCTACGAGCAGTACTTC TRBV20-1 many TRBJ2-7 TRBD2
CSARGGGNQPQHF TGCAGTGCTAGGGGGGGGGGCAATCAGCCCCAGCATTTT TRBV20-1 many TRBJ1-5 .
CASRGTVSYEQYF TGCGCCAGCCGGGGGACAGTCTCCTACGAGCAGTACTTC TRBV2 . TRBJ2-7 .
CASSPEETQYF TGTGCCAGCTCACCGGAAGAGACCCAGTACTTC TRBV18 many TRBJ2-5 .